This TCR beta chain was captured in a study of graft-versus-host responses after intestinal transplantation. Clones were sequenced by immunoSEQ multiplex PCR, and TCRdb holds only the in-frame ones, with some missing. The repertoire holds about 51,000 clones, with around 89% as singletons. This clone has only a few counts. Its target is unknown. Study-level points and caveats: Early post-transplant falls in HvG clones accompanied the peak levels of circulating GvH clones. Analysis identified GvH clones in recipient marrow, with some appearing first in ileum or blood. Graft-donor T cell macrochimerism coincided with high graft-versus-host to host-versus-graft clonal ratios in allografts.

The receptor comes from a human donor who was the organ donor for an intestinal transplant. Sequencing was performed on unstimulated CD4+ T cells sorted from spleen or lymph node cells, taken before transplant.

The CDR3 loop reads CASSRGQGNNEQFF. The CDR3 nucleotides are TGTGCCAGCAGTCGTGGACAGGGCAACAATGAGCAGTTCTTC. V and J are TRBV5-8 and TRBJ2-1; 8 bases line up with TRBD1. This CDR3 spans 14 amino acids. Looked up from germline, CDR1 is SGHTS and CDR2 is YDEGEE. After removal of 5 bases from V and 5 bases from J, the junction contained 6 bases not matched to a gene.